Listed here is a single T cell receptor beta chain. As yet, its antigen is unknown. The source of the sample is a study of radiotherapy plus CTLA-4 blockade in lung cancer. Looking at the study overall: For 15% to 20% of patients, objective responses occurred, and roughly 30% had disease control. Study-wide findings and caveats: Best predicting response, reportedly, were early blood T cell clone dynamics, with interferon-beta. In blood, TCR clones derived from the tumor expanded after radiotherapy plus ipilimumab.

Method: immunoSEQ multiplex PCR; TCRdb's copy keeps in-frame clones and lacks some. Seen here are tens of thousands of clones, more than 75% observed once, and the top ten hold 7.5% to 9.5%. The sequence came from a human donor with non-small cell lung cancer who had a complete response to radiotherapy plus ipilimumab. The sample in question was peripheral blood, obtained from a patient treated with radiotherapy plus ipilimumab.

The CDR3 DNA reads as TGTGCCAGCAGCTCCCCCGGGACTAGCGGAGCCTACAATGAGCAGTTCTTC. Its protein product is CASSSPGTSGAYNEQFF. The rearrangement joins TRBV7-2 to TRBJ2-1; TRBD2 agrees at 11 bases. This CDR3 region has 17 residues. After removal of 4 bases from V and 2 bases from J, the junction contained 7 bases not matched to a gene. Germline lookup yields CDR1 SGHTA and CDR2 FQGNSA. Complete variable domain (other parts from reference TRBV7-2 and TRBJ2-1): GAGVSQSPSNKVTEKGKDVELRCDPISGHTALYWYRQSLGQGLEFLIYFQGNSAPDKSGLPSDRFSAERTGGSVSTLTIQRTQQEDSAVYLCASSSPGTSGAYNEQFFGPGTRLTVL.